The T cell receptor (beta chain) described here comes from a study of CD8+CD57+ T cells in acquired aplastic anemia. Study as a whole: DNA recovered from sorted CD4+ and CD8+ cells had a mean of 3.2 ug.

The authors sequenced patients whose flow cytometry had shown CD8+CD57+ cell expansion. Severe acquired aplastic anemia was the diagnosis recorded for all patients. A few counts support this clonotype. Its antigen is currently unknown. Genomic DNA was employed as the template in profiling TCR beta VDJ and CDR3. Each CDR3 protein gets one entry after TCRdb re-called the reads with MiXCR. The table has about 190,000 distinct CDR3 sequences, approximately 48% seen once. Study-wide points: For CD8+ Simpson's diversity, patients and controls showed no significant difference. Between patients and controls, around 27 CD8+ CDR3 sequences were found in common.

This clonotype originated in a human donor with aplastic anemia. The sequenced material came from sorted CD4+, CD8+, or CD8+CD57+ T cells (not recorded which) from PBMCs.

For the CDR3, the DNA is TGTGCCAGCAGCGTAGGGTCAGGGGGCGGCATCGATACGCAGTATTTT. As protein: CASSVGSGGGIDTQYF. This chain joins TRBV9 and TRBJ2-3; 8 bases agree with TRBD1. Per the germline V gene, CDR1 is SGDLS and CDR2 is YYNGEE. The CDR3 length is 16 residues. V was clipped by 0 bases and J by 6 bases; unmatched bases: 9.